These T cell receptor beta chains were read from a single sample in a study of early T cells in non-severe SARS-CoV-2 infection. Via MiXCR, TCRdb re-called the 5' RACE reads, giving one row per CDR3 protein. The sample carries 85,000 to 95,000 distinct CDR3 sequences, 14% to 15% recorded once. Sequencing was done on a sample of whole blood. The receptors were sampled from an adult who was a healthcare worker with PCR-confirmed SARS-CoV-2 infection or an uninfected control (not recorded which). The CDR3 runs from the conserved cysteine through the conserved F or W. D genes are given only for firm matches. Rows may omit the clone size; those that give it use once, few, many or a size class.

abundance	len	d_gene	v_gene	j_gene	CDR3aa	CDR3nt
NA	13	NA	TRBV15	TRBJ1-3	CATSGIEGNTIYF	TGTGCCACCAGCGGGATCGAAGGAAACACCATATATTTT
NA	20	TRBD2	TRBV7-6	TRBJ2-4	CASSLESGLAGGMRKNIQYF	TGTGCCAGCAGCTTAGAGAGCGGGCTAGCGGGGGGGATGAGGAAAAACATTCAGTACTTC
NA	13	NA	TRBV28	TRBJ2-3	CASSGQFTDTQYF	TGTGCCAGCAGTGGCCAGTTCACAGATACGCAGTATTTT
few	16	NA	TRBV4-1	TRBJ2-3	CASSQGPVAGTDTQYF	TGCGCCAGCAGCCAGGGACCTGTAGCGGGCACAGATACGCAGTATTTT
NA	16	NA	TRBV7-4	TRBJ1-6	CASRRTVFWVNSPLHF	TGTGCCAGCAGAAGAACGGTTTTTTGGGTTAATTCACCCCTCCACTTT
NA	13	NA	TRBV12-3/TRBV12-4	TRBJ2-3	CASSTGSPDTQYF	TGTGCCAGCTCGACCGGCAGTCCAGATACGCAGTATTTT
NA	14	NA	TRBV12-3/TRBV12-4	TRBJ2-3	CASSFWQAQDTQYF	TGTGCCAGCAGTTTTTGGCAGGCTCAGGATACGCAGTATTTT
few	14	NA	TRBV10-3	TRBJ1-1	CATTWGTENTEAFF	TGTGCCACAACGTGGGGGACGGAGAACACTGAAGCTTTCTTT
many	15	NA	TRBV6-1	TRBJ2-1	CASSVQGSSYNEQFF	TGTGCCAGCAGTGTACAGGGCAGCTCCTACAATGAGCAGTTCTTC
few	16	NA	TRBV2	TRBJ1-2	CASSLGQLTSNYGYTF	TGTGCCAGCAGTTTAGGACAGTTAACGTCTAACTATGGCTACACCTTC
few	16	TRBD2	TRBV7-8	TRBJ2-5	CASSRTRLALQETQYF	TGTGCCAGCAGCCGGACCAGACTAGCCCTCCAAGAGACCCAGTACTTC
few	15	NA	TRBV7-2	TRBJ2-1	CASSLYAGLYNEQFF	TGTGCCAGCAGCTTATATGCGGGCTTGTACAATGAGCAGTTCTTC
few	14	NA	TRBV4-1	TRBJ2-5	CASSLTPAKETQYF	TGCGCCAGCAGCCTGACTCCCGCGAAAGAGACCCAGTACTTC
NA	17	TRBD1	TRBV9	TRBJ2-3	CASSVDKWAGGTDTQYF	TGTGCCAGCAGCGTAGACAAGTGGGCAGGGGGTACAGATACGCAGTATTTT
NA	13	NA	TRBV6-5	TRBJ1-1	CASSYSTPGEAFF	TGTGCCAGCAGTTACTCAACCCCAGGCGAGGCTTTCTTT
NA	16	TRBD2	TRBV6-1	TRBJ2-3	CASSRAGAARTDTQYF	TGTGCCAGCAGTAGAGCGGGGGCCGCTCGCACAGATACGCAGTATTTT
many	17	NA	TRBV5-1	TRBJ2-2	CASSLHGGVRNTGELFF	TGCGCCAGCAGCTTACATGGAGGGGTGAGGAACACCGGGGAGCTGTTTTTT
few	13	NA	TRBV28	TRBJ1-2	CASTTGGARGYTF	TGTGCCAGCACCACCGGGGGGGCGCGTGGCTACACCTTC
NA	18	TRBD2	TRBV5-1	TRBJ2-5	CASSLQSPKGGLRETQYF	TGCGCCAGCAGCCTTCAATCTCCGAAGGGAGGGCTCCGAGAGACCCAGTACTTC
NA	15	NA	TRBV9	TRBJ2-3	CASSVSVAGTDTQYF	TGTGCCAGCAGCGTGTCGGTAGCGGGCACAGATACGCAGTATTTT
many	13	NA	TRBV15	TRBJ1-1	CATSRGLNTEAFF	TGTGCCACCAGCAGGGGACTAAACACTGAAGCTTTCTTT
few	14	NA	TRBV10-2	TRBJ1-3	CASSEQTPENTIYF	TGCGCCAGCAGTGAACAGACACCTGAAAACACCATATATTTT
NA	13	NA	TRBV2	TRBJ2-3	CASSDSRDVTQYF	TGTGCCAGCAGCGACTCAAGGGACGTTACGCAGTATTTT
few	15	NA	TRBV4-1	TRBJ2-2	CASSQPRTNTGELFF	TGCGCCAGCAGCCAACCTCGAACCAACACCGGGGAGCTGTTTTTT
NA	12	NA	TRBV10-2	TRBJ2-5	CASSETQETQYF	TGCGCCAGCAGTGAGACCCAAGAGACCCAGTACTTC
NA	15	TRBD2	TRBV7-3	TRBJ2-3	CASSPSGGEVYTQYF	TGTGCCAGCAGCCCTAGCGGGGGGGAGGTATATACGCAGTATTTT
NA	15	NA	TRBV5-1	TRBJ2-1	CACSLVGGNYNEQFF	TGCGCCTGCAGCTTGGTTGGGGGTAACTACAATGAGCAGTTCTTC
NA	13	NA	TRBV10-1	TRBJ1-5	CASSDFPNQPQHF	TGCGCCAGCAGCGACTTTCCTAATCAGCCCCAGCATTTT
many	16	NA	TRBV5-1	TRBJ1-2	CASSAETRWPNYGYTF	TGCGCCAGCAGCGCGGAGACCAGATGGCCCAACTATGGCTACACCTTC
few	11	NA	TRBV18	TRBJ2-5	CASSPGVDQYF	TGTGCCAGCTCCCCCGGAGTGGACCAGTACTTC
many	14	NA	TRBV11-3	TRBJ2-3	CASSGDPGTDTQYF	TGTGCCAGCAGTGGGGACCCCGGCACAGATACGCAGTATTTT
NA	15	TRBD2	TRBV7-2	TRBJ2-3	CASSLGRLAGQTQYF	TGTGCCAGCAGCTTAGGTCGACTAGCGGGGCAAACGCAGTATTTT
NA	16	TRBD1	TRBV13	TRBJ2-3	CASSRPTTGVTDTQYF	TGTGCCAGCAGCAGACCAACTACAGGGGTGACAGATACGCAGTATTTT
NA	14	TRBD1	TRBV12-3/TRBV12-4	TRBJ1-2	CAVHHQGGDYGYTF	TGTGCCGTCCACCATCAGGGGGGGGACTATGGCTACACCTTC
few	15	TRBD1	TRBV6-2/TRBV6-3	TRBJ2-3	CASSGRQGTTDTQYF	TGTGCCAGCAGTGGGAGACAGGGAACGACAGATACGCAGTATTTT
NA	15	NA	TRBV18	TRBJ2-1	CASSILSGAGDEQFF	TGTGCCAGCTCAATCTTATCAGGGGCGGGCGATGAGCAGTTCTTC
NA	16	NA	TRBV5-6	TRBJ2-3	CASSPAGGLGTDTQYF	TGTGCCAGCAGCCCAGCCGGAGGGCTTGGCACAGATACGCAGTATTTT
NA	18	TRBD2	TRBV12-3/TRBV12-4	TRBJ2-4	CATTSPEGGAGAKNIQYF	TGTGCCACCACCTCGCCGGAGGGAGGGGCAGGAGCCAAAAACATTCAGTACTTC
few	15	NA	TRBV11-2	TRBJ1-2	CASSLDISSHYGYTF	TGTGCCAGCAGCTTAGATATTTCCAGCCACTATGGCTACACCTTC
few	16	TRBD1	TRBV5-5	TRBJ2-5	CASSIAPGQGRRTQYF	TGTGCCAGCAGCATCGCACCGGGACAGGGGCGGAGGACCCAGTACTTC
few	18	TRBD2	TRBV6-2/TRBV6-3	TRBJ2-1	CASSYSLAGGPSYNEQFF	TGTGCCAGCAGTTACTCTTTAGCGGGGGGGCCCTCCTACAATGAGCAGTTCTTC
few	15	NA	TRBV19	TRBJ1-2	CASSMSEGDGYGYTF	TGTGCCAGTAGTATGTCAGAAGGGGACGGCTATGGCTACACCTTC
NA	14	NA	TRBV7-8	TRBJ1-3	CASSLSYSGNTIYF	TGTGCCAGCAGCTTATCGTACTCTGGAAACACCATATATTTT
many	13	NA	TRBV24-1	TRBJ2-3	CATSDAGLDTQYF	TGTGCCACCAGTGATGCGGGTTTGGATACGCAGTATTTT
many	15	TRBD2	TRBV12-3/TRBV12-4	TRBJ2-1	CASSFAGGPRDEQFF	TGTGCCAGCAGTTTTGCGGGGGGGCCCAGGGACGAGCAGTTCTTC
few	19	TRBD2	TRBV10-1	TRBJ2-2	CASSESDILAGGLTGELFF	TGCGCCAGCAGTGAGTCGGATATTCTAGCGGGGGGCCTCACCGGGGAGCTGTTTTTT
many	14	TRBD1	TRBV2	TRBJ1-2	CASNRDRGDYGYTF	TGTGCCAGCAATCGGGACAGGGGAGACTATGGCTACACCTTC
NA	14	NA	TRBV5-1	TRBJ1-5	CASSLSGDGQPQHF	TGCGCCAGCAGCTTGTCAGGGGACGGTCAGCCCCAGCATTTT
NA	14	NA	TRBV9	TRBJ2-3	CASSVQPSTDTQYF	TGTGCCAGCAGCGTCCAGCCTAGCACAGATACGCAGTATTTT
NA	13	TRBD1	TRBV12-3/TRBV12-4	TRBJ1-2	CASSLGQEYGYTF	TGTGCCAGCAGCCTTGGACAGGAGTATGGCTACACCTTC